This TCR beta chain came from a study of T-cell memory formation after mild COVID-19. Notes on the study in general: Largely, contracting CD4+ clones fell within CM and EM, and contracting CD8+ clones within EMRA. Prior to infection, memory already included some responding clones, suggesting cross-reactive memory joined.

Constant-segment primers were used for 5'RACE, and the resulting TCR alpha and TCR beta cDNA libraries carried sample barcodes and UMIs. TCRdb used MiXCR to reprocess the 5' RACE reads, holding one entry per CDR3 protein. Of 140,000 to 150,000 distinct CDR3 sequences in the sample, 25% were seen once. On this clonotype: The antigen is unknown.

The V gene lost 1 base and the J gene lost 5 bases, with 17 bases spanning the gap. The germline V gene encodes CDR1 SGHTA and CDR2 FQGTGA. The CDR3 loop spans 16 amino acids. The sequenced material came from PBMCs or a T cell subset sorted from them (not recorded which). The TCR sequence derives from an adult woman who had mild COVID-19 (a few samples of this study predate the infection). Cell type and time point are not known. The J gene is TRBJ2-5, the V gene TRBV7-3; D gene uncertain. In DNA form, the CDR3 reads TGTGCCAGCAGCTTAAACGTCGACCTGGGCCGGGAGACCCAGTACTTC. Translation gives CASSLNVDLGRETQYF. Full variable domain (remainder filled in from reference TRBV7-3 and TRBJ2-5): GAGVSQTPSNKVTEKGKYVELRCDPISGHTALYWYRQSLGQGPEFLIYFQGTGAADDSGLPNDRFFAVRPEGSVSTLKIQRTERGDSAVYLCASSLNVDLGRETQYFGPGTRLLVL.